These 32 T cell receptor beta chains were sequenced from one sample in a study of spatial heterogeneity in lung cancer. Study findings and constraints: Tracking of tumor mutation counts was seen in expanded intratumoral alpha and beta TCR counts.

No antigen has been identified for these receptors. Time point specified: sample taken at primary tumor resection. MiXCR, applied by TCRdb to the 5' RACE reads, yields one record per CDR3 protein. The data contain more than 25,000 distinct CDR3 sequences, around 7.4% of them singletons. Sequencing was performed on lung tumor tissue, taken at surgery. Source of these receptors: a male donor with early-stage non-small cell lung cancer.

This clonotype was seen repeatedly, ten times or more. The V and J genes are TRBV28 and TRBJ2-5; D might be TRBD1 (5 bases). Trimming left V 3 bases short and J 5 bases short, with 10 bases between. Germline V lookup: CDR1 MDHEN, CDR2 SYDVKM. The CDR3 is 13 amino acids. CDR3 protein: CASSLAGPETQYF. DNA of the CDR3: TGTGCCAGCAGTTTGGCAGGGCCGGAGACCCAGTACTTC.

This clonotype was counted many times. The rearrangement joins TRBV13 to TRBJ2-1, with 7 bases lining up with TRBD1. Germline V gene data show CDR1 as PRHDT and CDR2 as FYEKMQ (reference sequence). The CDR3 length is 13 residues. The J segment lost 6 bases and the V segment lost 1 base, leaving 0 bases of the junction unmatched. The CDR3 region is CASSLDRGNEQFF. Written as DNA, the CDR3 is TGTGCCAGCAGCTTAGACAGGGGCAATGAGCAGTTCTTC. Looking up the rest from reference TRBV13 and TRBJ2-1 gives the full variable domain: AAGVIQSPRHLIKEKRETATLKCYPIPRHDTVYWYQQGPGQDPQFLISFYEKMQSDKGSIPDRFSAQQFSDYHSELNMSSLELGDSALYFCASSLDRGNEQFFGPGTRLTVL.

This clonotype was recorded many times. The chain combines TRBV7-8 with TRBJ1-1; the D is unclear. The CDR3 length is 15 residues. Trimming stripped 2 bases from V and 0 bases from J, with 10 bases between. CDR1 is SGHVS, CDR2 FQNEAQ, per germline. The CDR3 reads CASSLYGEMNTEAFF. The CDR3 region has the DNA TGTGCCAGCAGCTTATACGGGGAGATGAACACTGAAGCTTTCTTT.

V and J are TRBV11-2 and TRBJ2-5; unclear D gene. Trimming stripped 2 bases from V and 5 bases from J, with 9 bases between. The CDR3 runs 13 residues. Germline V lookup: CDR1 SGHAT, CDR2 FQNNGV. CDR3 in DNA: TGTGCCAGCAGCTTAAACCCGAGGGAGACCCAGTACTTC. Translated, it gives CASSLNPRETQYF.

The chain couples TRBV12-3 or TRBV12-4 to TRBJ2-6; no clear D gene. The V and J ends lost 4 bases and 0 bases respectively, with 13 bases between them. There are 17 residues in the CDR3. CDR3 protein: CASSSALWSSGANVLTF. As DNA, the CDR3 is TGTGCCAGCAGTTCCGCCCTGTGGAGCTCTGGGGCCAACGTCCTGACTTTC.

Concerning this clonotype itself: A read error may be the cause here, since a much bigger clone is one base away. V gene TRBV5-1 combines with J gene TRBJ1-1, with D uncertain. CDR3 length equals 13 residues. The germline V gene encodes CDR1 SGHRS and CDR2 YFSETQ. CDR3 coding DNA: TGCGCCGGCAGCTTGGATACGGGCACTGAAGCTTTCTTT. Its protein product is CAGSLDTGTEAFF.

This clonotype was counted many times. The genes are TRBV27 and TRBJ1-5; 7 bases match TRBD1. Germline-derived CDR1 and CDR2 are MNHEY and SMNVEV (reference sequence). CDR3 length: 14 residues. Trimming at V came to 3 bases and at J to 1 base, leaving 0 bases not matched to a gene. The CDR3 is CASSFRGSNQPQHF. As DNA, the CDR3 is TGTGCCAGCAGTTTCAGGGGGAGCAATCAGCCCCAGCATTTT.

This clonotype was seen a few times. The rearrangement links TRBV20-1 to TRBJ2-1; maybe TRBD2 (6 bases). Trimming left V 5 bases short and J 7 bases short, with 21 bases between. Germline V gives CDR1 DFQATT, CDR2 SNEGSKA (reference sequence). The CDR3 is 15 residues long. In DNA, the CDR3 is TGCAGTGCTTGGACGGGAGTGGGGCCTGGGAATGAGCAGTTCTTC. Amino acids: CSAWTGVGPGNEQFF.

In this sample, this clonotype turned up many times. The gene calls are TRBV4-2 and TRBJ2-1; the D is unclear. This CDR3 has 15 residues. V was clipped by 1 base and J by 3 bases, with 10 bases between them. CDR1 and CDR2 (germline): LGHNA, YNFKEQ. In DNA form, the CDR3 reads TGTGCCAGCAGCCAAGTACAAGAGGACTACAATGAGCAGTTCTTC. This encodes CASSQVQEDYNEQFF.

V gene TRBV9 combines with J gene TRBJ2-7; D gene unclear. The CDR3 consists of 12 residues. Germline CDR1 and CDR2: SGDLS and YYNGEE. Trimming removed 2 bases from V and 5 bases from J, with 8 bases in between. The CDR3 here is CASSVPKDEQYF. The CDR3 DNA sequence: TGTGCCAGCAGCGTCCCGAAGGACGAGCAGTACTTC.

The chain is built from TRBV6-5 and TRBJ1-1, with D possibly TRBD1 on 5 matching bases. The V and J ends lost 6 bases and 6 bases respectively, with 14 bases between them. The germline gives CDR1 MNHEY, CDR2 SVGAGI. The CDR3 is 13 amino acids. The CDR3 DNA reads TGTGCCAGCAGCCGGGACGGGGGGGCTGAAGCTTTCTTT. Translating it yields CASSRDGGAEAFF.

This clonotype occurred many times. The gene calls are TRBV5-4 and TRBJ2-1; possible D gene TRBD1, 6 bases. Trimming stripped 0 bases from V and 3 bases from J, with 10 bases between. The CDR3 is made up of 15 amino acids. Germline V CDR1 and CDR2: SGHNT, YYREEE (reference sequence). CDR3 nucleotides: TGTGCCAGCAGCTTGGCAGGGGCTGTCTACAATGAGCAGTTCTTC. Protein product: CASSLAGAVYNEQFF.

By share, this clonotype ranks as medium-sized. CDR3 residues: CSARDRTSGVYEQYF. In DNA form, the CDR3 reads TGCAGTGCTAGAGATAGGACTAGCGGGGTCTACGAGCAGTACTTC. The chain is built from TRBV20-1 and TRBJ2-7, with 12 bases fitting TRBD2. The CDR3 spans 15 residues. Germline CDR1 DFQATT, CDR2 SNEGSKA (reference sequence). J was trimmed by 3 bases and V by 0 bases; bases with no gene match: 3.

In its sample, this clonotype was seen a few times. The chain is built from TRBV5-1 and TRBJ1-5, with D uncertain. Germline CDR1 SGHRS, CDR2 YFSETQ. V shed 3 bases and J shed 1 base, with 5 bases lying between them. The CDR3 runs to 13 residues. The CDR3 coding sequence is TGCGCCAGCAGCTCCGACAGCAATCAGCCCCAGCATTTT. Its translation: CASSSDSNQPQHF.

For this clonotype: An end of the junction differs from the germline gene, which may be a read error. This rearrangement joins TRBV7-7 to TRBJ2-6; no firm D call. The germline gives CDR1 SSHAT, CDR2 FNYEAQ (reference sequence). The CDR3 totals 16 residues. This CDR3 reads CASSPSGSTGANVLTF. The CDR3 DNA is TGTGCTAGCAGCCCTAGTGGGTCGACTGGGGCCAACGTCCTGACTTTC.

This clonotype counts as medium-sized. The chain couples TRBV4-3 to TRBJ2-3; 12 bases agree with TRBD2. CDR1 LGHNA and CDR2 YSLEER come from the germline V gene. V lost 2 bases to trimming and J lost 3 bases; unmatched junction nucleotides: 6. The CDR3 spans 17 residues. The CDR3 sequence: CASSQRQTSGGTDTQYF. CDR3 coding DNA: TGCGCCAGCAGCCAACGACAGACTAGCGGGGGAACAGATACGCAGTATTTT.

This clonotype was seen repeatedly, ten times or more. The chain links TRBV12-3 or TRBV12-4 to TRBJ2-7; D perhaps matches TRBD2 (6 bases). The CDR3 is 20 amino acids. V lost 2 bases and J 2 bases, leaving 28 bases between the germline ends. CDR3 protein: CASSLSFGRSRVSSAYEQYF. CDR3 nucleotide sequence: TGTGCCAGCAGTTTATCGTTTGGGAGGTCAAGGGTCAGTAGCGCCTACGAGCAGTACTTC.

This chain connects TRBV24-1 to TRBJ1-2; tentatively, D is TRBD1 (5 bases). The germline V gene encodes CDR1 KGHDR and CDR2 SFDVKD. The CDR3 consists of 13 residues. Trimming shortened V by 1 base and J by 8 bases, and 10 bases separated the two germline ends. The CDR3 reads CATSDFGGIGYTF. CDR3 coding DNA: TGTGCCACCAGTGATTTTGGGGGAATCGGCTACACCTTC.

By share of the sample, this clonotype is medium-sized. This sequence joins TRBV6-2 or TRBV6-3 and TRBJ2-1; D is undetermined. This CDR3 is 14 amino acids long. V lost 3 bases, J lost 4 bases, and 10 bases lay in between. Per the germline V gene, CDR1 is MNHEY and CDR2 is SVGEGT. This CDR3 reads CASSYISLYNEQFF. The CDR3 DNA reads TGTGCCAGCAGTTATATCTCCCTTTACAATGAGCAGTTCTTC.

The V and J genes are TRBV20-1 and TRBJ2-3, with TRBD2 matching over 10 bases. This CDR3 spans 16 amino acids. CDR1 DFQATT and CDR2 SNEGSKA come from the germline V gene (reference sequence). The V gene end was trimmed by 3 bases and the J gene end by 4 bases; junction bases not matched to a gene: 10. In DNA form, the CDR3 reads TGCAGTGCTAGTCGGCGCGGGACTAGCGCCTCAGATACGCAGTATTTT. Protein product: CSASRRGTSASDTQYF.

At least ten counts were recorded for this clonotype. The chain employs TRBV7-6 and TRBJ2-7, with no clear D. The germline CDR1 and CDR2 sequences are SGHVS and FNYEAQ. The CDR3 has 13 residues. Trimming removed 1 base from V and 7 bases from J, with 11 bases in between. CDR3 in amino acids: CASSLGAVREQYF. For the CDR3, the DNA is TGTGCCAGCAGCTTAGGGGCAGTTAGGGAGCAGTACTTC.

This clonotype was observed a handful of times. This chain uses TRBV20-1 with TRBJ2-2; 7 nucleotides line up with TRBD1. Germline V gives CDR1 DFQATT, CDR2 SNEGSKA (reference sequence). The length of the CDR3 is 15 residues. J lost 4 bases, V lost 4 bases, and 9 bases had no gene match. CDR3 amino acids: CSATRRGRRTGELFF. The CDR3 DNA sequence: TGCAGTGCTACACGAAGGGGGCGCCGCACCGGGGAGCTGTTTTTT.

The chain combines TRBV4-2 with TRBJ2-1; TRBD1 matches at 7 bases. V was pared by 6 bases and J by 4 bases, with 9 bases of the junction left unmatched. There are 15 residues in the CDR3. Germline V CDR1 and CDR2: LGHNA, YNFKEQ. Here the CDR3 reads CASRRAGDSYNEQFF. The CDR3 DNA is TGTGCCAGCAGGAGGGCCGGGGACAGTTACAATGAGCAGTTCTTC.

This clonotype was seen many times. V gene TRBV20-1 combines with J gene TRBJ1-3; 9 bases are shared with TRBD1. This CDR3 is 15 amino acids long. After removal of 5 bases from V and 0 bases from J, the junction contained 5 bases not matched to a gene. Germline V gene sequence: CDR1 DFQATT, CDR2 SNEGSKA (reference sequence). Here the CDR3 reads CSAWTGAFSGNTIYF. The CDR3 coding sequence is TGCAGTGCTTGGACAGGGGCCTTCTCTGGAAACACCATATATTTT.

The chain employs TRBV29-1 and TRBJ1-1; TRBD1 might be the D (5 bases). Trimming took 3 bases from V and 1 from J, leaving 9 bases between them. Per germline, CDR1 SQVTM and CDR2 ANQGSEA. The CDR3 loop spans 13 amino acids. The CDR3 protein is CSVDRGTNTEAFF. The CDR3 DNA sequence: TGCAGCGTTGACCGGGGGACGAACACTGAAGCTTTCTTT.

This clonotype was recorded at least ten times. As DNA, the CDR3 is TGTGCCAGCAGCACCCTAGCGGGGGGGCACGCCGGGGAGCTGTTTTTT. As protein: CASSTLAGGHAGELFF. The chain employs TRBV11-2 and TRBJ2-2, with TRBD2 matching over 12 bases. Germline V gives CDR1 SGHAT, CDR2 FQNNGV. The CDR3 covers 16 residues. Unmatched junction bases numbered 7, after V lost 5 bases and J lost 6 bases. Full variable domain (rest looked up from reference TRBV11-2 and TRBJ2-2): EAGVAQSPRYKIIEKRQSVAFWCNPISGHATLYWYQQILGQGPKLLIQFQNNGVVDDSQLPKDRFSAERLKGVDSTLKIQPAKLEDSAVYLCASSTLAGGHAGELFFGEGSRLTVL.

This clonotype was counted at least ten times. The chain couples TRBV29-1 to TRBJ2-5; D may correspond to TRBD1 or TRBD2 (5 bases each). This CDR3 has 13 residues. Per germline, CDR1 SQVTM and CDR2 ANQGSEA. V dropped 3 bases and J dropped 4 bases, with 12 bases sitting between them. CDR3 sequence (DNA): TGCAGCGTTGAGGGGGTCGCACGAGAGACCCAGTACTTC. It encodes CSVEGVARETQYF.

This clonotype was seen at least ten times. This chain joins TRBV7-6 and TRBJ2-7; D perhaps matches TRBD2 (5 bases). Trimming stripped 5 bases from V and 3 bases from J, with 23 bases between. Germline V lookup: CDR1 SGHVS, CDR2 FNYEAQ. The CDR3 contains 17 residues. The CDR3 DNA is TGTGCCAGCAGCCCCGGATACCCCCCGGACGGAGGCTACGAGCAGTACTTC. Amino acids: CASSPGYPPDGGYEQYF.

The gene calls are TRBV28 and TRBJ2-5; 8 nucleotides agree with TRBD2. Trimming at V came to 6 bases and at J to 4 bases, leaving 4 bases not matched to a gene. The CDR3 is made up of 13 amino acids. The germline CDR1 and CDR2 sequences are MDHEN and SYDVKM. The CDR3 region is CASSPGGGETQYF. CDR3 nucleotides: TGTGCCAGCAGCCCGGGGGGGGGAGAGACCCAGTACTTC.

The gene calls are TRBV6-1 and TRBJ1-1; D uncertain. V was pared by 7 bases and J by 6 bases, with 9 bases between. Germline CDR1 and CDR2: MNHNS and SASEGT. The CDR3 sequence is 11 residues long. The CDR3 spells CASIFVSEAFF. CDR3 DNA: TGTGCCAGCATTTTTGTCTCTGAAGCTTTCTTT.

This clonotype was seen at least ten times. This rearrangement joins TRBV12-3 or TRBV12-4 to TRBJ2-5; tentatively, D is TRBD1 or TRBD2 (5 bases each). With 6 bases removed from V and 8 bases from J, the gap between germline ends came to 13 bases. This CDR3 contains 12 residues. CDR3: CASSPGRATQYF. In nucleotides, the CDR3 is TGTGCCAGCAGCCCGGGGCGCGCTACCCAGTACTTC.

As regards this clonotype: Compared with germline, one end of the junction differs, possibly owing to a read error. V is TRBV2 and J is TRBJ1-4; 10 bases are shared with TRBD1. The germline V gene has CDR1 SNHLY and CDR2 FYNNEI. The CDR3 spans 13 residues. In DNA, the CDR3 is TGTGCCAGCAAGGGGACAGGGGCTGAAAAACTGCTTTTT. This encodes CASKGTGAEKLLF.